The subject of this entry is one TCR beta chain. No antigen is known for it. No much larger clone is present one base from it, and per-base qualities are unavailable. The immunoSEQ Assay, a bias-controlled multiplex PCR, was used to amplify TCRbeta CDR3 regions from genomic DNA. Per the authors' processing: Nucleated cell counts per sample were estimated from amplification of reference gene primers within the assay. To quantify the absolute abundance of each unique TCRbeta CDR3 rearrangement, sequence reads were collapsed and filtered. For each sample, productive Simpson clonality was calculated as the square root of Simpson's diversity index across productive rearrangements. TCRdb limited this immuneACCESS table to in-frame rearrangements with V and J called. A share of clones is missing; checked studies link under half to unresolved V genes, and the rest is unexplained. V, J and clone size are taken as reported in that table, and D and trimming were inferred from the DNA itself. The sample table shows some 75,000 clones, and roughly 90% are seen once. The ten largest clonotypes hold about 6% of the sample.

In Seattle, one collaborating source enrolled patients while the infection was active and tracked those patients longitudinally over the course of disease. The collaborating institutions used their own protocols to collect whole blood in K2EDTA tubes. For TCRbeta analysis, collaborators shipped samples as frozen whole blood, isolated PBMCs, or DNA extracted from either of those sample types. Trimming takes 5 bases off V and 5 bases off J; junction bases not matched to a gene: 5. The CDR3 runs 15 residues from the cysteine to the phenylalanine. Only the CDR3 part of the read is kept: 45 bases, read in frame from the first base. The germline V gene (reference sequence) sets CDR1 to SGHAT and CDR2 to FQDESV. The sample belongs to a study of blood T cell repertoires in COVID-19 (dated by TCRdb to the early 2020s). Notes on the research overall: Collaborator samples came from the United States, Italy and Spain and covered acute and convalescent phases of COVID-19. Where HLA class I and class II types were available, the types were taken from metadata supplied by the sample provider, not from assay-based typing. Deeply sampled blood TCRbeta repertoires from subjects exposed to, actively infected with, or recovered from COVID-19 were included in the dataset. Samples came from the ongoing ImmuneRACE study (first 160 participants) plus 1,254 subjects from 6 global collaborators. Nearly every sample came with metadata listing a de-identified subject ID, COVID-19 status, age in years and sex. The repertoires were made available in a free public database intended to serve as a resource for research on the immune response to SARS-CoV-2. The prospective study material was composed of cDNA or gDNA derived from T cells, B-cell-depleted T cells, or PBMCs. What the research found in general, with its limitations: How much clinical and demographic metadata was included differed by source and by participant, and the metadata was provided uncurated.

Material: peripheral blood. The sequence was collected from an elderly man with COVID-19, enrolled during active disease. The chain is assembled from TRBV11-1 and TRBJ2-2; 10 junctional bases match TRBD1. The DNA sequence reads TGTGCCAGCAGCCCCCGGGACAGGGGAACCGGGGAGCTGTTTTTT. Translated, it gives CASSPRDRGTGELFF.